This paragraph reports one TCR beta chain. The antigen is unknown. Diagnostic assessment was based on clinical symptoms, serum thyroxine and TRAb, thyroid ultrasound and orbital computed tomography. This specimen belongs to a study of T cells in Graves' hyperthyroidism and ophthalmopathy. Study results and caveats: A model of 13 V-J features distinguished ophthalmopathy from stable hyperthyroidism. Among clonotypes expanded in thyroid above 0.001, most were also found in blood.

Amplified TCR beta CDR3 regions came from RNA transcripts. A first-round RT-PCR of the TCR CDR3 used the HTBI primer set. Via MiXCR, TCRdb re-called the multiplex PCR reads, giving one row per CDR3 protein. The top ten hold roughly 19% of the sample, which has about 570,000 distinct CDR3 sequences, 40% to 55% seen once. The germline gives CDR1 LNHNV, CDR2 YYDKDF (reference sequence). The V gene lost 3 bases and the J gene lost 4 bases, with 13 bases spanning the gap. The CDR3 loop spans 15 amino acids. The V and J genes are TRBV15 and TRBJ1-5; D not resolved. The sample taken for sequencing was peripheral blood or thyroid tissue (not recorded which). The receptor was isolated from an adult woman with Graves' disease, either hyperthyroidism or ophthalmopathy (not recorded which). For the CDR3, the DNA is TGTGCCACCAGCAGGGGGATGTCTTGGAATCAGCCCCAGCATTTT. Encoded protein: CATSRGMSWNQPQHF.